The 16 T cell receptor beta chains below come from one sample, sequenced in a study of T-cell memory formation after mild COVID-19. TCRdb processed the 5' RACE reads anew with MiXCR; each CDR3 protein has one entry. This repertoire shows 110,000 to 150,000 distinct CDR3 sequences, 11% to 15% found once; its top ten account for less than 30%. Sequenced input: PBMCs or a T cell subset sorted from them (not recorded which). These receptors came from an adult woman who had mild COVID-19 (a few samples of this study predate the infection). Cell type and time point are not known.

The table lists this clonotype with a few counts. The chain combines TRBV7-9 with TRBJ2-7; 14 bases align to TRBD2. The CDR3 contains 16 residues. Per the germline V gene, CDR1 is SEHNR and CDR2 is FQNEAQ (reference sequence). Trimming cost V 5 bases and J 3 bases; bases outside gene matches: 6. The CDR3 spells CASSPGTSGRSYEQYF. For the CDR3, the DNA is TGTGCCAGCAGCCCCGGGACTAGCGGGAGAAGCTACGAGCAGTACTTC. Filled out from reference TRBV7-9 and TRBJ2-7, the complete variable domain reads DTGVSQNPRHKITKRGQNVTFRCDPISEHNRLYWYRQTLGQGPEFLTYFQNEAQLEKSRLLSDRFSAERPKGSFSTLEIQRTEQGDSAMYLCASSPGTSGRSYEQYFGPGTRLTVT.

V usage is TRBV12-3 or TRBV12-4 and J usage is TRBJ2-1, with TRBD2 matching over 10 bases. The CDR3 length is 19 residues. The V and J ends lost 5 bases and 3 bases, in that order; junction bases with no gene match: 16. In DNA form, the CDR3 reads TGTGCCAGCAGTCCCGGGACTAGCGCCGAGTTTCTGTTCTACAATGAGCAGTTCTTC. Translating it yields CASSPGTSAEFLFYNEQFF.

This clonotype has only a few counts. The chain links TRBV2 to TRBJ2-1; D ambiguous. The germline V gene encodes CDR1 SNHLY and CDR2 FYNNEI. The CDR3 totals 14 residues. V lost 4 bases and J 5 bases, leaving 12 bases between the germline ends. In DNA form, the CDR3 reads TGTGCCAGCAGTGCCGCCGGGCCAGACAATGAGCAGTTCTTC. Amino acids: CASSAAGPDNEQFF.

A few counts support this clonotype. The chain uses TRBV6-5 and TRBJ1-3; D is undetermined. This CDR3 is 16 amino acids long. CDR1 is MNHEY and CDR2 is SVGAGI in the germline V gene. V was shortened by 2 bases and J by 0 bases, with 11 bases between the two germline ends. The CDR3 DNA is TGTGCCAGCAGTTACGAGAAGAGAATCTCTGGAAACACCATATATTTT. Its protein product is CASSYEKRISGNTIYF.

The V and J genes are TRBV20-1 and TRBJ1-1; D perhaps matches TRBD1 (5 bases). Germline CDR1 is DFQATT and CDR2 is SNEGSKA (reference sequence). This CDR3 is 11 amino acids long. The CDR3 is CRPPGLAEAFF. The CDR3 DNA sequence: TGCAGACCCCCGGGGCTCGCTGAAGCTTTCTTT.

The V and J genes are TRBV5-5 and TRBJ1-2; TRBD1 might be the D (5 bases). Trimming took off 5 bases at V and 2 bases at J, with 19 bases between the two ends. The length of the CDR3 is 16 residues. In germline, CDR1 is SGHKS, CDR2 YYEKEE (reference sequence). The CDR3: CASSFPGMGENYGYTF. The CDR3 region has the DNA TGTGCCAGCAGTTTCCCCGGCATGGGGGAGAACTATGGCTACACCTTC.

The chain combines TRBV11-2 with TRBJ1-4, with 9 positions matching TRBD1. The length of the CDR3 is 18 residues. In germline, CDR1 is SGHAT, CDR2 FQNNGV. The junction had 13 bases not matched to a gene; V was cut back by 1 base and J by 7 bases. DNA for the CDR3: TGTGCCAGCAGCTTAGGGCGAATGGACAGGGGCAGTAGTGAAAAACTGTTTTTT. This sequence encodes CASSLGRMDRGSSEKLFF.

This clonotype was seen more than once but under ten times. V usage is TRBV7-9 and J usage is TRBJ2-1; no clear D. CDR3 length equals 14 residues. Germline V lookup: CDR1 SEHNR, CDR2 FQNEAQ (reference sequence). Trimming left V 5 bases short and J 12 bases short, with 20 bases between. Here the CDR3 DNA reads TGTGCCAGCAGCCCAGTTGGGTTAAGGGAAAGGCAGTTCTTC. Amino acids: CASSPVGLRERQFF. The full variable domain, rest sourced from reference TRBV7-9 and TRBJ2-1, is DTGVSQNPRHKITKRGQNVTFRCDPISEHNRLYWYRQTLGQGPEFLTYFQNEAQLEKSRLLSDRFSAERPKGSFSTLEIQRTEQGDSAMYLCASSPVGLRERQFFGPGTRLTVL.

CDR3 DNA sequence: TGTGCCAGCACCTCCCCCTCTTACACGAACACTGAAGCTTTCTTT. Residues: CASTSPSYTNTEAFF. The V call is TRBV7-2, the J call TRBJ1-1; D ambiguous. Germline CDR1 reads SGHTA; CDR2 reads FQGNSA. V was shortened by 7 bases and J by 1 base, with 16 bases between the two germline ends. The CDR3 consists of 15 residues.

This sequence joins TRBV5-1 and TRBJ2-3; D perhaps matches TRBD1 (6 bases). The germline V gene encodes CDR1 SGHRS and CDR2 YFSETQ. The CDR3 is 16 amino acids. V was cut by 3 bases and J by 0 bases, with 14 bases left in between. CDR3: CASSSNRAYSTDTQYF. Written as DNA, the CDR3 is TGCGCCAGCAGCTCAAACAGGGCCTATAGCACAGATACGCAGTATTTT.

This clonotype was recorded only once. This sequence joins TRBV15 and TRBJ2-2, with 7 bases matching TRBD2. V lost 0 bases and J lost 0; bases outside the gene matches: 4. Germline lookup yields CDR1 LNHNV and CDR2 YYDKDF (reference sequence). This CDR3 spans 17 amino acids. CDR3 sequence: CATSRDILAANTGELFF. In nucleotides, the CDR3 is TGTGCCACCAGCAGAGATATCCTAGCGGCGAACACCGGGGAGCTGTTTTTT.

The gene calls are TRBV2 and TRBJ2-3; 9 bases line up with TRBD1. Germline CDR1 and CDR2: SNHLY and FYNNEI. The CDR3 has 14 residues. J lost 3 bases, V lost 4 bases, and 2 bases had no gene match. The CDR3 nucleotides are TGTGCCAGCAGTGGGGGACAGGGAACAGATACGCAGTATTTT. It is translated as CASSGGQGTDTQYF.

The chain has TRBV12-3 or TRBV12-4 and TRBJ2-5; D possibly corresponds to TRBD1 (6 bases). V lost 5 bases to trimming and J lost 1 base, with 17 bases between them. This CDR3 contains 16 residues. This chain's CDR3 is CASSPTDRLRQETQYF. CDR3 sequence (DNA): TGTGCCAGCAGTCCTACCGACAGGCTACGCCAAGAGACCCAGTACTTC.

This clonotype was seen a handful of times. This chain uses TRBV4-1 with TRBJ1-2, with D unresolved. CDR1 MGHRA and CDR2 YSYEKL come from the germline V gene. The CDR3 spans 11 residues. Trimming removed 1 base from V and 8 bases from J, with 5 bases in between. The CDR3 is CASSQGRGYTF. The CDR3 region has the DNA TGCGCCAGCAGCCAAGGCAGGGGCTACACCTTC.

This clonotype has a handful of counts. The chain joins TRBV4-3 to TRBJ1-2; no definite D call. CDR1 is LGHNA, CDR2 YSLEER, per germline. V lost 0 bases and J lost 3, with 11 bases in between. This CDR3 contains 15 residues. CDR3 DNA: TGCGCCAGCAGCCAAGAAGAGGGTTTGGACTATGGCTACACCTTC. This encodes CASSQEEGLDYGYTF.

This clonotype has more than one count but fewer than ten. V and J are TRBV12-3 or TRBV12-4 and TRBJ2-5, with 9 bases lining up with TRBD1. CDR3 length: 13 residues. V lost 7 bases and J lost 5; bases outside the gene matches: 5. The CDR3 loop is CASTDRGTETQYF. The CDR3 DNA reads TGTGCCAGCACCGACAGGGGGACGGAGACCCAGTACTTC.